One sample yielded the 25 T cell receptor beta chains listed below, sequenced in a study of cytomegalovirus exposure and HLA in healthy donors. Sequenced by immunoSEQ multiplex PCR; TCRdb stores in-frame clones only, minus some. The repertoire holds approximately 280,000 clones, with 88% as singletons. The sequenced sample was PBMCs. These receptor sequences come from a woman under 30 in good health and CMV-seronegative.

Only one count was recorded for this clone. The chain has TRBV28 and TRBJ2-3; TRBD1 matches at 9 bases. V gave up 5 bases and J gave up 0 bases; unmatched junction bases: 12. Germline-derived CDR1 and CDR2 are MDHEN and SYDVKM. This CDR3 has 18 amino acids. CDR3 sequence (DNA): TGTGCCAGCAGTACCCCTATAAGACAGGGGGTTAGCACAGATACGCAGTATTTT. This codes for CASSTPIRQGVSTDTQYF.

The chain joins TRBV28 to TRBJ2-7, with 9 bases matching TRBD2. This CDR3 is 14 amino acids long. Per the germline V gene, CDR1 is MDHEN and CDR2 is SYDVKM. After removal of 6 bases from V and 2 bases from J, the junction contained 5 bases not matched to a gene. The CDR3 DNA reads as TGTGCCAGCAGGATCAGCGGGGGGACCTACGAGCAGTACTTC. Translating gives CASRISGGTYEQYF.

V and J are TRBV10-3 and TRBJ2-7, with TRBD1 as a possible D gene (6 bases). Trimming cost V 7 bases and J 6 bases, with 16 bases left between them. CDR1 ENHRY and CDR2 SYGVKD come from the germline V gene. CDR3 length: 13 amino acids. CDR3 bases: TGTGCCATCACCAACAGGGAACCCGGCGAGCAGTACTTC. Translating gives CAITNREPGEQYF.

CDR3 sequence: CASRGLFTDTQYF. CDR3 nucleotides: TGTGCCAGCAGAGGACTTTTCACAGATACGCAGTATTTT. The J gene is TRBJ2-3, the V gene TRBV25-1; D might be TRBD2 (5 bases). Trimming left V 6 bases short and J 2 bases short, with 9 bases between. The CDR3 is 13 amino acids. Germline CDR1 is MGHDK and CDR2 is SYGVNS. The variable domain in full, with the rest retrieved from reference TRBV25-1 and TRBJ2-3, is EADIYQTPRYLVIGTGKKITLECSQTMGHDKMYWYQQDPGMELHLIHYSYGVNSTEKGDLSSESTVSRIRTEHFPLTLESARPSHTSQYLCASRGLFTDTQYFGPGTRLTVL.

The chain joins TRBV4-1 to TRBJ1-3; D gene unclear. Trimming stripped 6 bases from V and 4 bases from J, with 7 bases between. In germline, CDR1 is MGHRA, CDR2 YSYEKL. The CDR3 is 12 amino acids. The CDR3 reads CASRGPGNTIYF. CDR3 nucleotide sequence: TGCGCCAGCAGGGGCCCCGGAAACACCATATATTTT.

This rearrangement joins TRBV5-1 to TRBJ1-2, with a possible D match to TRBD1 (6 bases). This CDR3 region has 15 residues. Per germline, CDR1 SGHRS and CDR2 YFSETQ. V was cut by 5 bases and J by 7 bases, with 21 bases left in between. CDR3 amino acids: CASRGRSGQLFGYTF. The CDR3 nucleotides are TGCGCCAGCAGAGGACGGTCAGGACAGCTCTTTGGCTACACCTTC.

The V gene is TRBV25-1, the J gene TRBJ2-1; D not certain. Trimming took 3 bases from V and 9 from J, leaving 21 bases between them. This CDR3 has 16 amino acids. The germline CDR1 and CDR2 sequences are MGHDK and SYGVNS. CDR3 amino acids: CASSEVESVTPGEQFF. The CDR3 DNA reads as TGTGCCAGCAGTGAGGTTGAGTCGGTAACCCCTGGTGAGCAGTTCTTC.

Points on this clone: Within the sample, other DNA sequences also encode this same CDR3. The chain has TRBV7-6 and TRBJ2-3, with D possibly being TRBD2 (5 bases). Looked up from germline, CDR1 is SGHVS and CDR2 is FNYEAQ. The length of the CDR3 is 15 residues. The V and J ends lost 6 bases and 3 bases respectively, with 16 bases between them. The DNA of the CDR3 is TGTGCCAGCAGTTTGGCCGACGGCGGGACAGATACGCAGTATTTT. Translating it yields CASSLADGGTDTQYF.

This clone was seen only once. The chain couples TRBV15 to TRBJ1-1, with 8 bases aligning to TRBD1. Germline loops: CDR1 LNHNV, CDR2 YYDKDF (reference sequence). There are 17 residues in the CDR3. V dropped 4 bases and J dropped 0; count of bases not matched to a gene: 10. For the CDR3, the DNA is TGTGCCACCAGCATCCCCAGGACAGGGCGGATGAACACTGAAGCTTTCTTT. Translating it yields CATSIPRTGRMNTEAFF.

The chain recombines TRBV28 with TRBJ2-5; D perhaps matches TRBD1 (6 bases). Germline lookup yields CDR1 MDHEN and CDR2 SYDVKM. V shed 6 bases and J shed 5 bases, with 16 bases lying between them. CDR3 length: 14 amino acids. This CDR3 reads CASSSTGKGETQYF. CDR3 nucleotides: TGTGCCAGCAGCTCAACAGGGAAGGGGGAGACCCAGTACTTC.

The rearrangement links TRBV28 to TRBJ1-1; D remains unclear. V lost 2 bases and J lost 3, with 13 bases in between. The length of the CDR3 is 15 residues. The germline gives CDR1 MDHEN, CDR2 SYDVKM. The CDR3 coding sequence is TGTGCCAGCAGTTTAACTCAGCCCGGGGACACTGAAGCTTTCTTT. It codes for CASSLTQPGDTEAFF.

The chain combines TRBV9 with TRBJ2-1; TRBD2 might be the D (5 bases). The germline V gene has CDR1 SGDLS and CDR2 YYNGEE. V dropped 3 bases and J dropped 3 bases, with 13 bases sitting between them. This CDR3 is built from 15 residues. The CDR3 nucleotides read TGTGCCAGCAGCGGGGAGTCGGCGGTCTACAATGAGCAGTTCTTC. Its translation: CASSGESAVYNEQFF.

CDR3 nucleotide sequence: TGCGCCAGCAGCCAAGTCGGGGGTAATGAAAAACTGTTTTTT. Its translation is CASSQVGGNEKLFF. The chain employs TRBV4-3 and TRBJ1-4; weak D call: TRBD1 (5 bases). CDR1 and CDR2 from the germline V gene are LGHNA and YSLEER. The CDR3 runs 14 residues. V lost 1 base to trimming and J lost 4 bases, with 7 bases between them.

The chain carries TRBV18 and TRBJ2-1, with unresolved D. V was cut by 0 bases and J by 0 bases, with 12 bases left in between. The CDR3 spans 17 residues. Germline V gives CDR1 KGHSH, CDR2 LQKENI. CDR3 bases: TGTGCCAGCTCACCACCGTCGTTTAGTTTCTCCTACAATGAGCAGTTCTTC. It is translated as CASSPPSFSFSYNEQFF.

This clone was recorded a few times. The chain couples TRBV28 to TRBJ1-2; no firm D call. The CDR3 length is 13 residues. Trimming pared 5 bases from V and 4 bases from J, leaving 11 bases between. CDR1 MDHEN and CDR2 SYDVKM come from the germline V gene. The CDR3 loop is CASSPTVIYGYTF. The DNA for the CDR3 is TGTGCCAGCAGTCCCACAGTAATCTATGGCTACACCTTC.

J is TRBJ2-3 and V is TRBV13, with TRBD2 as a possible D gene (5 bases). The CDR3 covers 24 residues. CDR1 and CDR2 (germline): PRHDT, FYEKMQ (reference sequence). The V end was cut by 5 bases, the J end by 0 bases, with 39 bases between. CDR3 amino acids: CASSQWFPDWMGDNGGSSTDTQYF. DNA for the CDR3: TGTGCCAGCAGCCAGTGGTTCCCGGACTGGATGGGCGACAATGGAGGATCTAGCACAGATACGCAGTATTTT.

This chain joins TRBV12-5 and TRBJ1-2; TRBD1 aligns across 7 bases. V trimming: 6 bases; J trimming: 4 bases; junction bases outside the gene matches: 8. The CDR3 extends over 14 amino acids. CDR1 is LGHNT, CDR2 FRNRAP, per germline. Here the CDR3 reads CASGPGDSTYGYTF. CDR3 coding DNA: TGTGCTAGTGGACCCGGGGACAGCACCTATGGCTACACCTTC.

The V and J genes are TRBV30 and TRBJ1-5; 8 bases are shared with TRBD1. The CDR3 loop spans 16 amino acids. With V trimmed by 2 bases and J by 1 base, 7 bases remained unmatched. In germline, CDR1 is GTSNPN, CDR2 SVGIG (reference sequence). Written as DNA, the CDR3 is TGTGCCTGGAGTCCCCGACAGGGGTTGAGCAATCAGCCCCAGCATTTT. Its protein is CAWSPRQGLSNQPQHF.

The chain uses TRBV5-4 and TRBJ1-1; 8 nucleotides agree with TRBD1. The germline CDR1 and CDR2 sequences are SGHNT and YYREEE (reference sequence). The junction had 9 bases not matched to a gene; V was cut back by 0 bases and J by 8 bases. The length of the CDR3 is 15 residues. The CDR3 here is CASSLDRGKEVEAFF. CDR3 bases: TGTGCCAGCAGCTTGGACAGGGGGAAGGAGGTCGAAGCTTTCTTT.

This clone was seen just once. The chain has TRBV9 and TRBJ2-1; D is perhaps TRBD2 (5 bases). Trimming removed 1 base at V and 5 bases at J, with 13 bases between. The length of the CDR3 is 15 residues. CDR1 SGDLS and CDR2 YYNGEE come from the germline V gene. CDR3 sequence reads: CASSVITRPHNEQFF. The CDR3, as DNA: TGTGCCAGCAGCGTAATAACTAGGCCTCACAATGAGCAGTTCTTC.

This chain uses TRBV19 with TRBJ1-4; D is uncertain. CDR1 and CDR2 (germline): LNHDA, SQIVND (reference sequence). The length of the CDR3 is 12 residues. V was cut by 6 bases and J by 8 bases, with 10 bases left in between. The CDR3 spells CASSRVVEKLFF. CDR3 DNA sequence: TGTGCCAGTAGCCGGGTTGTGGAAAAACTGTTTTTT.

The chain carries TRBV5-1 and TRBJ2-1, with TRBD2 identical over 9 bases. V lost 5 bases to trimming and J lost 7 bases; unmatched junction nucleotides: 13. The germline V gene has CDR1 SGHRS and CDR2 YFSETQ. This CDR3 is 16 amino acids long. The CDR3, as DNA: TGCGCCAGCAGGATTAGCGGGAGCCAATTCTTTAATGAGCAGTTCTTC. Its protein product is CASRISGSQFFNEQFF.

V usage is TRBV28 and J usage is TRBJ1-5; 7 bases map to TRBD1. Trimming removed 6 bases from V and 7 bases from J; junction bases left unmatched: 9. Germline lookup yields CDR1 MDHEN and CDR2 SYDVKM. The CDR3 covers 14 residues. The CDR3 here is CASSPTGSRQPQHF. The CDR3 DNA reads TGTGCCAGCAGCCCGACAGGGTCGAGGCAGCCCCAGCATTTT.

The chain combines TRBV9 with TRBJ1-3; 7 bases match TRBD1. This CDR3 has 15 amino acids. J lost 3 bases, V lost 4 bases, and 7 bases had no gene match. Germline CDR1 and CDR2: SGDLS and YYNGEE. The CDR3 DNA sequence: TGTGCCAGCAGCTCCACAGGGGCGGGTGGAAACACCATATATTTT. The encoded protein is CASSSTGAGGNTIYF.

V usage is TRBV5-8 and J usage is TRBJ2-7; D uncertain. CDR3 size: 12 residues. From germline, CDR1 is SGHTS and CDR2 YDEGEE. The V and J ends lost 4 bases and 3 bases respectively, with 8 bases between them. The chain's CDR3 is CASSHRGYEQYF. In nucleotides, the CDR3 is TGTGCCAGCAGCCACCGCGGCTACGAGCAGTACTTC.